One sample yielded the 15 T cell receptor beta chains listed below, sequenced in a study of yellow fever vaccine responses in identical twins. TCRdb reprocessed the RT-PCR reads with MiXCR, giving one entry per CDR3 protein. Of almost 9,000 distinct CDR3 sequences listed, roughly 83% were seen once; the top ten hold 2% to 2.5%. The sequenced sample was T cells from blood (PBMCs), unsorted or a sorted subset (not recorded which), obtained before or after yellow fever vaccination (not recorded which). All receptors come from a woman between 18 and 29 years old who received the yellow fever vaccine.

The chain uses TRBV7-9 and TRBJ2-1; 9 bases match TRBD2. Germline V gene sequence: CDR1 SEHNR, CDR2 FQNEAQ (reference sequence). CDR3 length: 14 amino acids. Trimming at V came to 2 bases and at J to 9 bases, leaving 5 bases not matched to a gene. CDR3: CASSLRGGGGEQFF. For the CDR3, the DNA is TGTGCCAGCAGCTTACGCGGGGGGGGCGGTGAGCAGTTCTTC.

In DNA, the CDR3 is TGTGCCAGCAGCCAAGATCGGGGAACGCAGTATTTT. Encoded protein: CASSQDRGTQYF. This chain uses TRBV3-1 with TRBJ2-3, with D possibly matching TRBD2 (5 bases). Germline V lookup: CDR1 LGHDT, CDR2 YNNKEL (reference sequence). CDR3 length: 12 amino acids. The ends were cut back, 0 bases at V and 9 bases at J, with 7 bases in the middle.

The chain recombines TRBV10-1 with TRBJ2-7; a weak D match, TRBD1 (5 bases). The germline V gene has CDR1 WNHNN and CDR2 SYGVQD (reference sequence). Deletions cut 3 bases from V and 9 bases from J, with 15 bases between. This CDR3 has 13 residues. CDR3 sequence reads: CASSDDSSFGQYV. CDR3 nucleotides: TGCGCCAGCAGTGATGACAGTTCCTTCGGGCAGTACGTC.

V is TRBV2 and J is TRBJ1-2; D is uncertain. The CDR3 runs 15 residues. The V gene lost 2 bases and the J gene lost 3 bases, with 13 bases spanning the gap. CDR1 and CDR2 (germline): SNHLY, FYNNEI. CDR3 protein: CASSESLHPYYGYTF. For the CDR3, the DNA is TGTGCCAGCAGTGAATCTTTGCATCCTTACTATGGCTACACCTTC.

This CDR3 reads CASSLDPAGYSPLHF. In DNA, the CDR3 is TGTGCCAGCAGCTTAGACCCGGCAGGGTATTCACCCCTCCACTTT. The chain has TRBV11-3 and TRBJ1-6, with a tentative D call TRBD1 (5 bases). The CDR3 is 15 amino acids. Germline assignment: CDR1 SGHNT and CDR2 YENEEA. V lost 0 bases and J lost 8, with 11 bases in between.

The chain is built from TRBV4-2 and TRBJ1-2; tentative D call: TRBD1 (5 bases). The germline V and J ends were trimmed by 4 bases and 4 bases, with 13 bases remaining between them. From germline, CDR1 is LGHNA and CDR2 YNFKEQ. The CDR3 loop spans 14 amino acids. The CDR3 protein is CASSPPSGGYGYTF. CDR3 nucleotide sequence: TGTGCCAGCAGCCCCCCATCGGGGGGCTATGGCTACACCTTC.

The table lists this clonotype with a few counts. The chain employs TRBV5-5 and TRBJ2-1; D ambiguous. The CDR3 spans 10 residues. V lost 0 bases to trimming and J lost 9 bases, with 1 base between them. Germline CDR1 and CDR2: SGHKS and YYEKEE (reference sequence). CDR3 bases: TGTGCCAGCAGCTTGGGTGAGCAGTTCTTC. Amino acids: CASSLGEQFF.

The chain is built from TRBV20-1 and TRBJ1-2; 8 bases fit TRBD1. Per germline, CDR1 DFQATT and CDR2 SNEGSKA (reference sequence). Trimming cost V 5 bases and J 6 bases; bases outside gene matches: 5. The CDR3 runs to 12 residues. CDR3 region: CSAGQGYNGYTF. DNA of the CDR3: TGCAGTGCTGGACAGGGCTACAATGGCTACACCTTC.

This clonotype was seen a single time. The chain couples TRBV15 to TRBJ2-5, with TRBD2 matching 9 bases. The CDR3 is 15 residues long. Looked up from germline, CDR1 is LNHNV and CDR2 is YYDKDF (reference sequence). V lost 7 bases to trimming and J lost 3 bases; unmatched junction nucleotides: 9. The DNA of the CDR3 is TGTGCCACCACCAATAGCGGGAGAGGTGAAGAGACCCAGTACTTC. Translating gives CATTNSGRGEETQYF.

This clonotype was recorded once. The chain combines TRBV11-2 with TRBJ2-1; D is unclear. Trimming removed 1 base from V and 3 bases from J, with 1 base in between. This CDR3 spans 12 amino acids. CDR1 and CDR2 (germline): SGHAT, FQNNGV. The CDR3 is CASSLGYNEQFF. In nucleotides, the CDR3 is TGTGCCAGCAGCTTAGGCTACAATGAGCAGTTCTTC.

This clonotype was observed once. The V and J genes are TRBV7-9 and TRBJ2-1; D may match TRBD1 or TRBD2 (5 bases each). Germline V lookup: CDR1 SEHNR, CDR2 FQNEAQ (reference sequence). The CDR3 covers 16 residues. Trimming took 0 bases from V and 0 from J, leaving 9 bases between them. This CDR3 is CASSLARDLSYNEQFF. The CDR3 DNA is TGTGCCAGCAGCTTAGCACGGGACCTCTCCTACAATGAGCAGTTCTTC.

The genes are TRBV7-9 and TRBJ1-2, with D maybe TRBD1 (6 bases). The CDR3 is 13 amino acids. The germline V gene encodes CDR1 SEHNR and CDR2 FQNEAQ (reference sequence). V lost 2 bases and J 8 bases, leaving 12 bases between the germline ends. CDR3 sequence reads: CASSLPDRHGYTF. The CDR3, as DNA: TGTGCCAGCAGCTTACCCGACAGGCACGGCTACACCTTC. Drawing the rest from reference TRBV7-9 and TRBJ1-2, the complete variable domain is DTGVSQNPRHKITKRGQNVTFRCDPISEHNRLYWYRQTLGQGPEFLTYFQNEAQLEKSRLLSDRFSAERPKGSFSTLEIQRTEQGDSAMYLCASSLPDRHGYTFGSGTRLTVV.

The rearrangement joins TRBV2 to TRBJ2-5; 10 bases line up with TRBD1. The CDR3 covers 15 residues. Looked up from germline, CDR1 is SNHLY and CDR2 is FYNNEI. J was trimmed by 5 bases and V by 7 bases; bases with no gene match: 10. The CDR3 region has the DNA TGTGCCAGCACCGAAGACAGGGGGCGCGGGGAGACCCAGTACTTC. Translated, it gives CASTEDRGRGETQYF.

V is TRBV5-1 and J is TRBJ2-7; D tentatively reads TRBD1 or TRBD2 (5 bases each). Between the trimmed V and J ends, which lost 4 bases and 3 bases, there was a span of 17 bases. The CDR3 sequence is 15 residues long. CDR1 SGHRS and CDR2 YFSETQ come from the germline V gene. CDR3 residues: CASSGRDPSRYEQYF. The CDR3 DNA sequence: TGCGCCAGCAGCGGCCGGGACCCAAGCCGCTACGAGCAGTACTTC.

The V and J genes are TRBV11-1 and TRBJ2-1; D perhaps matches TRBD2 (6 bases). The germline V gene encodes CDR1 SGHAT and CDR2 FQDESV (reference sequence). This CDR3 comprises 15 residues. The V and J ends lost 1 base and 8 bases respectively, with 15 bases between them. The CDR3 DNA sequence: TGTGCCAGCAGCTTAGTATCCTGGGAGGTCGATGAGCAGTTCTTC. Its protein product is CASSLVSWEVDEQFF.